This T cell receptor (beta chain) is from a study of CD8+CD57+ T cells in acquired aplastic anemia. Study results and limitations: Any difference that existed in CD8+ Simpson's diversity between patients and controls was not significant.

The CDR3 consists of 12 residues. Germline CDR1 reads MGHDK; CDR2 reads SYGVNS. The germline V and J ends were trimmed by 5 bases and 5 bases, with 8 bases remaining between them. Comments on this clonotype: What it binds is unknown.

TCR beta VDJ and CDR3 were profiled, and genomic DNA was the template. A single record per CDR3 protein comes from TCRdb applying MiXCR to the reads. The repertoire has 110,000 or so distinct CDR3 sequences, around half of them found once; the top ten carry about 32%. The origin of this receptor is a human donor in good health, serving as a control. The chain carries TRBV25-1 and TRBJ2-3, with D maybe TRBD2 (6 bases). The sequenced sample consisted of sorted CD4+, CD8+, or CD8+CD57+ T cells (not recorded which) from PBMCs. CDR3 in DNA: TGTGCCAGCAGTCCGACTAGAGATACGCAGTATTTT. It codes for CASSPTRDTQYF.